This T cell receptor (beta chain) was observed in a study of T-cell memory formation after mild COVID-19. As for the study in general: Across donors, TCR clusters were largely donor specific. Findings of the study overall: Clones that contracted clustered mainly in CM and EM if CD4+ and in EMRA if CD8+.

Remarks on this clonotype: What it binds is not known.

The CDR3 consists of 12 residues. The ends were cut back, 4 bases at V and 9 bases at J, with 10 bases in the middle. Germline-derived CDR1 and CDR2 are SGHTA and FQGNSA. Via MiXCR, TCRdb re-called the 5' RACE reads, giving one row per CDR3 protein. The data show roughly 190,000 distinct CDR3 sequences, 25% to 35% seen once. This TCR came from an adult woman who had mild COVID-19 (a few samples of this study predate the infection). Cell type and time point are not known. The chain uses TRBV7-2 and TRBJ1-5; D uncertain. Sequenced material: PBMCs or a T cell subset sorted from them (not recorded which). The CDR3 loop is CASSSPDTPQHF. CDR3 nucleotides: TGTGCCAGCAGCTCCCCGGATACGCCCCAGCATTTT.